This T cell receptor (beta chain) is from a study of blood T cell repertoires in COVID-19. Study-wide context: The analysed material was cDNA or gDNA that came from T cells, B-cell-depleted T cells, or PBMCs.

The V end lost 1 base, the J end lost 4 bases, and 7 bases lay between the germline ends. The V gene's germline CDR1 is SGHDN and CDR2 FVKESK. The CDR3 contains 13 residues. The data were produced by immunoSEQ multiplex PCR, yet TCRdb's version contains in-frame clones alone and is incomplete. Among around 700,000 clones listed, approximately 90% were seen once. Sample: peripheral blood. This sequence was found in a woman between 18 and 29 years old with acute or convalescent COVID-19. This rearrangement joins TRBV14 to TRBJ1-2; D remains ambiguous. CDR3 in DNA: TGTGCCAGCAGCCAAGGGGGAGGCTATGGCTACACCTTC. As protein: CASSQGGGYGYTF.